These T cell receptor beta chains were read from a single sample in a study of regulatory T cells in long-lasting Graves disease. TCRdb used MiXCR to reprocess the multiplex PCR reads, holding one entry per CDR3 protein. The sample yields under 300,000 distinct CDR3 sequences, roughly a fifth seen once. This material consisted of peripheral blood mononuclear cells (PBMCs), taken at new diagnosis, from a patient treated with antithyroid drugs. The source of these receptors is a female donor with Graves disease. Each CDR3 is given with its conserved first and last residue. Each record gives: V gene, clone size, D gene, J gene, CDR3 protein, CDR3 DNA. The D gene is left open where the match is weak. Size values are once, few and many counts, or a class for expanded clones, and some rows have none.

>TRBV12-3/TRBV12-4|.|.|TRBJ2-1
CASSRPHAGWSYNEQFF
TGTGCCAGCAGCCGACCACATGCGGGATGGTCCTACAATGAGCAGTTCTTC
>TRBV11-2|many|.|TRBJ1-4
CASSYDPTVGEKLFF
TGTGCCAGCAGCTACGACCCGACAGTCGGGGAAAAACTGTTTTTT
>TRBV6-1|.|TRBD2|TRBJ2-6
CASGGTGANVLTF
TGTGCGAGCGGGGGGACCGGGGCCAACGTCCTGACTTTC
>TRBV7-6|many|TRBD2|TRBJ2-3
CASSPPTSADTQYF
TGTGCCAGCAGCCCCCCGACTAGCGCAGATACGCAGTATTTT
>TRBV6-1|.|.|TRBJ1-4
CASSLGTLNEKLFF
TGTGCCAGCAGTCTCGGGACACTCAATGAAAAACTGTTTTTT
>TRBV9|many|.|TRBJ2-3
CASSAPVGVGGSTDTQYF
TGTGCCAGCAGCGCCCCAGTTGGGGTAGGGGGAAGCACAGATACGCAGTATTTT
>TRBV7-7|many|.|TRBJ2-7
CASSPTVGLYYEQYF
TGTGCCAGCAGCCCGACTGTGGGTTTGTACTACGAGCAGTACTTC
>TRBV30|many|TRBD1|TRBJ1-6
CAWSPQGVGVGAPLHF
TGTGCCTGGAGTCCACAGGGGGTCGGGGTAGGGGCACCCCTCCACTTT
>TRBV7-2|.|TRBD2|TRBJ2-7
CASSRGTGALAGGYEQYF
TGTGCCAGCAGCCGTGGGACAGGGGCCCTAGCGGGAGGGTACGAGCAGTACTTC
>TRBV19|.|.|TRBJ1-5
CASSIWQGLDQPQHF
TGTGCCAGTAGTATATGGCAGGGCCTCGATCAGCCCCAGCATTTT
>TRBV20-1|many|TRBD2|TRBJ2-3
CSARALAGVDTQYF
TGCAGTGCTAGAGCCCTAGCGGGAGTTGATACGCAGTATTTT
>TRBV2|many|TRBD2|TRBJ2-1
CASRPGTSGGGSYNEQFF
TGTGCCAGCCGCCCCGGGACTAGCGGGGGAGGGTCCTACAATGAGCAGTTCTTC
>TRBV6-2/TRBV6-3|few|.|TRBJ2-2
CASRTGDRTGGELFF
TGTGCCAGCAGGACCGGAGACAGAACGGGCGGGGAGCTGTTTTTT
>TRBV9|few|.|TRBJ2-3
CASSVIPGSLYF
TGTGCCAGCAGCGTAATTCCTGGTTCTTTGTATTTT
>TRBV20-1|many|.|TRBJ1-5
CSARGGVGWQPQHF
TGCAGTGCCCGAGGGGGGGTGGGGTGGCAGCCCCAGCATTTT
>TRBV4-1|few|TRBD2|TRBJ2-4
CASSREGARNIQYF
TGCGCCAGCAGCCGGGAGGGAGCAAGGAACATTCAGTACTTC
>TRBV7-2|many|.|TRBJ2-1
CASSLDYLNEQFF
TGTGCCAGCAGCTTAGACTATCTCAATGAGCAGTTCTTC
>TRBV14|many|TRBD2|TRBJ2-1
CASSQVAGGDNEQFF
TGTGCCAGCAGCCAAGTTGCGGGGGGGGACAATGAGCAGTTCTTC
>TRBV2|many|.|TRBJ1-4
CASGGQPNNEKLFF
TGTGCCAGCGGAGGACAGCCAAATAATGAAAAACTGTTTTTT
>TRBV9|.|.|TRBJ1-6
CASQSRTGGNSPLHF
TGTGCCAGCCAGTCCCGTACTGGGGGTAATTCACCCCTCCACTTT
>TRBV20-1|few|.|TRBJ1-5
CSATRRGRSNQPQHF
TGCAGTGCTACCCGCCGGGGAAGGAGCAATCAGCCCCAGCATTTT
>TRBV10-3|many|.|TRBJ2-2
CAIRKAVNTGELFF
TGTGCCATCAGGAAGGCAGTGAACACCGGGGAGCTGTTTTTT
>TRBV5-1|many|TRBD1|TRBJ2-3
CASSTRQGDTDTQYF
TGTGCCAGCAGCACCCGACAGGGAGACACAGATACGCAGTATTTT
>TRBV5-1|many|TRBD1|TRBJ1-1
CASSQQGIMTRFF
TGTGCCAGCAGCCAACAGGGGATTATGACTCGATTCTTT
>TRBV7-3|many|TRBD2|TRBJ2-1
CASSSAGGHNEQFF
TGTGCCAGCAGCTCAGCGGGGGGGCATAATGAGCAGTTCTTC
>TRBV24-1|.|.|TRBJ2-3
CATSGRKFTDTQYF
TGTGCCACCAGTGGCCGGAAGTTCACAGATACGCAGTATTTT
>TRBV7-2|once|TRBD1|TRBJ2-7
CASSNRDSLSLEQYF
TGTGCCAGCAGCAACCGGGACAGTTTATCCCTCGAGCAGTACTTC
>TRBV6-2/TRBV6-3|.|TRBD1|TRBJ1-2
CASLSGQGGGYTF
TGTGCCAGCCTCTCCGGACAGGGTGGCGGCTACACCTTC
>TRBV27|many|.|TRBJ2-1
CASSAGALEQFF
TGTGCCAGCAGCGCTGGGGCCCTTGAGCAGTTCTTC
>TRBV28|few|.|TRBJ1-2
CASSLGTGSYGYTF
TGTGCCAGCAGCCTCGGGACCGGTAGCTATGGCTACACCTTC
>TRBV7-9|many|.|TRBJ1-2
CASSLSRGNDPYGYTF
TGTGCCAGCAGCTTAAGCAGGGGCAACGATCCTTATGGCTACACCTTC
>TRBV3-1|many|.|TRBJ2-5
CASSQSSVGGETQYF
TGTGCCAGCAGCCAATCTAGTGTCGGGGGAGAGACCCAGTACTTC
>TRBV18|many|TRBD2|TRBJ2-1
CASSPPGLALYNEQFF
TGTGCCAGCTCACCGCCCGGACTAGCGCTGTACAATGAGCAGTTCTTC
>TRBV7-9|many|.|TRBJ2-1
CASSPLGGENEQFF
TGTGCCAGCAGCCCCTTAGGGGGAGAGAATGAGCAGTTCTTC
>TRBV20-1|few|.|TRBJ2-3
CSARDIREDTRYF
TGCAGTGCTAGAGATATTAGGGAAGATACGCGGTACTTT
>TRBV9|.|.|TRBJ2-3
CASSAVGGPDTQYF
TGTGCCAGCAGCGCGGTTGGGGGGCCGGATACGCAGTATTTT
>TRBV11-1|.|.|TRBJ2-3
CASRRRGAGGAEDTQYF
TGTGCCAGCAGACGCAGGGGGGCCGGGGGGGCGGAAGATACGCAGTATTTT
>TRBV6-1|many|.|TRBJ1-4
CASSPTANEKLFF
TGTGCCAGCAGCCCGACAGCGAATGAAAAACTGTTTTTT
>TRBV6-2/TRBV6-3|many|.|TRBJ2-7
CASSYGPVTYEQYF
TGTGCCAGCAGTTACGGGCCGGTTACGTACGAGCAGTACTTC
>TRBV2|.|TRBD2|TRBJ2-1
CASTLQERGESYNEQFF
TGTGCCAGCACCCTCCAGGAGCGGGGGGAGTCCTACAATGAGCAGTTCTTC
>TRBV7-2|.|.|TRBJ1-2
CASSLFQSVGYTF
TGTGCCAGCAGCTTATTCCAATCGGTTGGCTACACCTTC
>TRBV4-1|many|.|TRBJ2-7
CASTQTGSYEQYF
TGCGCCAGCACCCAGACAGGTTCCTACGAGCAGTACTTC
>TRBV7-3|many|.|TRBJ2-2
CASSSVLGAGELFF
TGTGCCAGCAGCTCCGTACTGGGGGCCGGGGAGCTGTTTTTT
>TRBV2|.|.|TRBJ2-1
CASKGDSVGKQFF
TGTGCCAGCAAGGGGGACTCCGTGGGGAAGCAGTTCTTC
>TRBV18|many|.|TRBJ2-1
CASSPPRHGYNEQFF
TGTGCCAGCTCACCCCCGAGACACGGGTACAATGAGCAGTTCTTC
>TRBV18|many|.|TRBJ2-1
CASSSVRGESEQFF
TGTGCCAGCTCATCCGTCCGGGGAGAGAGTGAGCAGTTCTTC
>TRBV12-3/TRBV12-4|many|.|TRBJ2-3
CASSLPGPSTDTQYF
TGTGCCAGCAGTTTACCAGGACCAAGCACAGATACGCAGTATTTT
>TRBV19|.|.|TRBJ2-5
CASSYPGTQETQYF
TGTGCCAGTAGTTACCCCGGGACCCAAGAGACCCAGTACTTC
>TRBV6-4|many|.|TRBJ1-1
CASNSPSTMNTEAFF
TGTGCCAGCAACTCACCCAGCACAATGAACACTGAAGCTTTCTTT
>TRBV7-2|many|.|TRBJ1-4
CASSLDGAPGQKLFF
TGTGCCAGCAGCTTAGACGGGGCCCCCGGGCAAAAACTGTTTTTT
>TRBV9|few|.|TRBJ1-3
CASSGNLNTIYF
TGTGCCAGCAGCGGGAATTTAAACACCATATATTTT
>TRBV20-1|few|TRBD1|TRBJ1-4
CSARQGRSNEKLFF
TGCAGTGCCCGACAGGGCCGATCTAATGAAAAACTGTTTTTT
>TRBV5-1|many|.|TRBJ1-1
CASSPAGYTEAFF
TGCGCCAGCAGTCCGGCGGGATACACTGAAGCTTTCTTT
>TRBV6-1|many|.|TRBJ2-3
CAMPGWDRTDTQYF
TGTGCCATGCCAGGGTGGGATCGCACAGATACGCAGTATTTT
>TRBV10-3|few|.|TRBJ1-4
CAISETVGVREKLFF
TGTGCCATCAGTGAGACGGTGGGCGTCCGGGAAAAACTGTTTTTT
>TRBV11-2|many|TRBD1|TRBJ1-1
CASSLVTGGINTEAFF
TGTGCCAGCAGCTTAGTCACAGGGGGCATAAACACTGAAGCTTTCTTT
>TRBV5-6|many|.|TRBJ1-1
CASSLAVWYDEAFF
TGTGCCAGCAGCTTGGCGGTGTGGTACGATGAAGCTTTCTTT
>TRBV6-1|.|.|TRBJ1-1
CASRPRQERGTEAFF
TGTGCCAGCAGACCTCGACAGGAAAGGGGCACTGAAGCTTTCTTT
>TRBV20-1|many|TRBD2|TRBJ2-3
CSARDAGGSVPDTQYF
TGCAGTGCTAGAGATGCGGGCGGGAGTGTCCCAGATACGCAGTATTTT
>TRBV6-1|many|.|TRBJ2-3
CASRELGQFADTQYF
TGTGCCAGCCGAGAGTTAGGACAGTTTGCAGATACGCAGTATTTT